This TCR beta chain was sequenced during a study of regulatory T cells in long-lasting Graves disease. Time point reported: newly diagnosed GD, antithyroid drugs for less than 3 months. PBMC-derived RNA was used for the TCR library. Study-level findings and limits: It was in persistent disease that TRBV28, TRBJ1-2 and TRBJ2-5 were favored.

CDR1 and CDR2 from the germline V gene are MNHNS and SASEGT. The J segment lost 1 base and the V segment lost 4 bases, leaving 6 bases of the junction unmatched. CDR3 size: 15 residues. This clonotype appeared many times. The antigen is unknown. For TCR beta, libraries came from iRepertoire HTBI primers and Arm-PCR of CDR3 regions. A single record per CDR3 protein comes from TCRdb applying MiXCR to the multiplex PCR reads. The sample has a few hundred thousand distinct CDR3 sequences; 15% to 20% are singletons. These sequences were also reported in another study, on T cells in Graves' hyperthyroidism and ophthalmopathy. Per that paper: Aged 18 to 65, the patients had hyperthyroidism that was newly diagnosed and had lasted under 2 months.

The clonotype originates from a woman aged 30 to 39 with Graves disease. Material: peripheral blood mononuclear cells (PBMCs), obtained at new diagnosis, from a patient treated with antithyroid drugs. The chain joins TRBV6-1 to TRBJ1-1; 7 bases agree with TRBD1. CDR3 nucleotides: TGTGCCAGCAGTGTTAACAGGGGTACGAACACTGAAGCTTTCTTT. This sequence encodes CASSVNRGTNTEAFF.